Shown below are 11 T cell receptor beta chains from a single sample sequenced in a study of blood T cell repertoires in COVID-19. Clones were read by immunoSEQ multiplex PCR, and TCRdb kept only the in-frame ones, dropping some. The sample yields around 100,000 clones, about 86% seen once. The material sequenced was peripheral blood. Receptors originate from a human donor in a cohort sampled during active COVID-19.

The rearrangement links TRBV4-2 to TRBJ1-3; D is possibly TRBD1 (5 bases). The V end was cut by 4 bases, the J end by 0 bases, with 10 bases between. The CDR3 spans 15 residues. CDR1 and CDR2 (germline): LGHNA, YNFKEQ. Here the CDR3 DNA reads TGTGCCAGCAGCCCCGAAGGGGTCTCTGGAAACACCATATATTTT. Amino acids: CASSPEGVSGNTIYF.

CDR3 amino acids: CASSLTDYYEQYF. CDR3 nucleotide sequence: TGTGCCAGCAGCCTGACCGACTACTACGAGCAGTACTTC. The rearrangement uses TRBV11-2 and TRBJ2-7; TRBD2 is a possible D gene (5 bases). The CDR3 totals 13 residues. Trimming stripped 5 bases from V and 3 bases from J, with 11 bases between. Germline values: CDR1 SGHAT, CDR2 FQNNGV. Full variable domain (missing parts from reference TRBV11-2 and TRBJ2-7): EAGVAQSPRYKIIEKRQSVAFWCNPISGHATLYWYQQILGQGPKLLIQFQNNGVVDDSQLPKDRFSAERLKGVDSTLKIQPAKLEDSAVYLCASSLTDYYEQYFGPGTRLTVT.

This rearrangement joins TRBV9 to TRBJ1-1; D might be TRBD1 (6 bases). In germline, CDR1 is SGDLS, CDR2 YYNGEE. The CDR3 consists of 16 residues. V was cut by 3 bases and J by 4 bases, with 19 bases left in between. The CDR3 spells CASSAPGGGAGTEAFF. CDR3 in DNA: TGTGCCAGCAGCGCGCCCGGGGGGGGCGCGGGCACTGAAGCTTTCTTT. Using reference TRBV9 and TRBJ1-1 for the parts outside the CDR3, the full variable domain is DSGVTQTPKHLITATGQRVTLRCSPRSGDLSVYWYQQSLDQGLQFLIQYYNGEERAKGNILERFSAQQFPDLHSELNLSSLELGDSALYFCASSAPGGGAGTEAFFGQGTRLTVV.

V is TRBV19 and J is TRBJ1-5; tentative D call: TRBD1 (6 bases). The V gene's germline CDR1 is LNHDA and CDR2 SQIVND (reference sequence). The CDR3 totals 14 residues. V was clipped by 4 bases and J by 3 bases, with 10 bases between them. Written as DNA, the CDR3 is TGTGCCAGTAGTAGGACAGCATACAATCAGCCCCAGCATTTT. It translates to CASSRTAYNQPQHF.

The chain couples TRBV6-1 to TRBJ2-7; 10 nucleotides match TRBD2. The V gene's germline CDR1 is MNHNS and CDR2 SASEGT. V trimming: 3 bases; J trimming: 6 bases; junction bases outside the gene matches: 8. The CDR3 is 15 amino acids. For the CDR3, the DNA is TGTGCCAGCAGTGATTTCGCTAGCGGGGGCCCCGAGCAGTACTTC. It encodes CASSDFASGGPEQYF.

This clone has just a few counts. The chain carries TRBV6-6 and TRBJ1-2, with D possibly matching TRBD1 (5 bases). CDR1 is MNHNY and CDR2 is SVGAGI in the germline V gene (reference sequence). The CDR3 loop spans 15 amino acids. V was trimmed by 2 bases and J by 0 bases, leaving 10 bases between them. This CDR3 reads CASSYVQTANYGYTF. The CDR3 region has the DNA TGTGCCAGCAGTTACGTACAGACAGCTAACTATGGCTACACCTTC.

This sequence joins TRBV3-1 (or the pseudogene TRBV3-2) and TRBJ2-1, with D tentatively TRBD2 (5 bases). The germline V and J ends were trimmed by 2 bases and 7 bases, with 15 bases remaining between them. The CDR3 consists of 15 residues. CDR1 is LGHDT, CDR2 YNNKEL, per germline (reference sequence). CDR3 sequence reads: CASSQYLGLPNEQFF. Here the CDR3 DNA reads TGTGCCAGCAGCCAATACCTTGGACTCCCAAATGAGCAGTTCTTC.

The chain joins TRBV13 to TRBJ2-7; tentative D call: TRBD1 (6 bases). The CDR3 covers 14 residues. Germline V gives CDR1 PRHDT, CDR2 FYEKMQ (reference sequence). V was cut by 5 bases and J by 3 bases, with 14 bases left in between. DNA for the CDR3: TGTGCCAGCAGCGCTCCCTCCAGGGGCTACGAGCAGTACTTC. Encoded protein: CASSAPSRGYEQYF.

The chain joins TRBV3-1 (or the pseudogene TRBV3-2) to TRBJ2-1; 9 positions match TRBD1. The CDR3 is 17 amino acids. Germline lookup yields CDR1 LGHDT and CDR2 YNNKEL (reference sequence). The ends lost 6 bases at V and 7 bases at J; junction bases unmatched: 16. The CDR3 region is CASRQRITGGGGNEQFF. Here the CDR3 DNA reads TGTGCCAGCAGACAACGGATAACAGGGGGCGGCGGGAATGAGCAGTTCTTC.

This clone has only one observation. The CDR3 loop is CASSEQGRGPSEQYF. The CDR3 DNA is TGTGCCAGCAGTGAACAAGGGCGGGGGCCCAGCGAGCAGTACTTC. The V gene is TRBV6-1, the J gene TRBJ2-7, with TRBD2 as a possible D gene (7 bases). The CDR3 sequence is 15 residues long. Germline V gene data show CDR1 as MNHNS and CDR2 as SASEGT. The ends were cut back, 2 bases at V and 6 bases at J, with 17 bases in the middle.

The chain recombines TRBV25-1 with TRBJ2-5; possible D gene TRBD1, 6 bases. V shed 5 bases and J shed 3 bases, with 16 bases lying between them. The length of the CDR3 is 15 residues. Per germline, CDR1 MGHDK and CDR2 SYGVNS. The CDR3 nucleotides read TGTGCCAGCAGTAAAATGGGCAGGGGAGAAGAGACCCAGTACTTC. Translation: CASSKMGRGEETQYF.